Listed here is a single T cell receptor beta chain. The data are from a study of blood T cell repertoires in COVID-19. On the study more broadly: Whether acute or convalescent, the COVID-19 samples came from the United States, Italy and Spain. T cells, B-cell-depleted T cells, or PBMCs supplied cDNA or gDNA.

Germline CDR1 reads LGHDT; CDR2 reads YNNKEL (reference sequence). The CDR3 is made up of 16 amino acids. V gave up 2 bases and J gave up 7 bases; unmatched junction bases: 9. As originally analysed: Reference gene primer amplification in the assay estimated nucleated cell counts. Repertoires were generated with immunoSEQ multiplex PCR, while TCRdb's copy carries only in-frame clones and drops some. That table supplies the V and J calls and clone size; D and trimming were determined from the DNA. This sample yields about 150,000 clones, of which 86% are seen a single time; about 7% belongs to the top ten.

V and J are TRBV3-1 (or the pseudogene TRBV3-2) and TRBJ2-1; 9 bases match TRBD1. This TCR was recovered from a man in his forties or fifties with active or convalescent COVID-19. Sequenced material: peripheral blood. CDR3 nucleotides: TGTGCCAGCAGCCAATGGGGACAGGGTATTATAAATGAGCAGTTCTTC. This gives the protein CASSQWGQGIINEQFF.